The present TCR beta chain was sequenced within a study of T-cell reconstitution after alpha-beta-depleted transplantation in children (dated by TCRdb to the mid-2010s). Describing the broader study: T-cell immune reconstitution after TCRalphabeta/CD19-depleted allogeneic hematopoietic cell transplantation in children was quantitatively tracked in the study by means of TCR repertoire profiling. What the authors observed across the whole study: In some patients, high TCRbeta diversity at day 60 was attributed to recipient T cells and intrathymic progenitors that had survived conditioning. About two months after transplant, the apparently early recovery of alphabetaT-cell counts reportedly depended on just several hundred clones that had expanded rapidly and came from non-depleted graft cells. The frequencies of hyperexpanded clones fell over the following months, and after one year, T-cell counts and TCRbeta diversity were mostly attributed to newly produced T cells.

Library creation used PCR. The reads were generated on an Illumina HiSeq 2500. TCR library preparation used molecular barcoding, with unique molecular identifiers applied to normalize quantification of the TCRbeta repertoire. TCRdb passed the public sequencing reads through fastp at Q25 and MiXCR, retaining productive beta sequences. Each CDR3 protein gets just one entry, which takes the most common genes and DNA from the rows behind it. Here the sample has approximately 500,000 distinct CDR3 sequences; about 10% occur a single time. Roughly 2.1% of the sample belongs to the ten largest clones. According to the study, the label for this sample's treatment or condition signals: allogeneic hematopoietic cell transplantation with graft depleted of TCRalphabeta T cells and CD19 B cells. The children who served as transplant recipients had been given grafts of TCRalphabeta/CD19-depleted allogeneic hematopoietic cells.

From the germline V gene, CDR1 is LGHNA and CDR2 is YNFKEQ. The CDR3, cysteine through phenylalanine, is 18 amino acids long. Only CDR3 DNA remains: 54 bases, in frame from the first base. The V and J ends are trimmed by 0 bases and 1 base, leaving 17 bases between them. This clonotype was counted ten times or more. Its antigen target is currently unknown. Base qualities are missing; no much larger clone stands one base away. The material was PBMCs, obtained before TCRalphabeta/CD19-depleted stem cell transplant. This chain joins TRBV4-2 to TRBJ2-3; the D call is tentative, TRBD1 or TRBD2, as each matches 5 bases. This clonotype was obtained from a child aged 2-15 years with inherited bone marrow failure, due to receive a stem cell transplant. The base sequence is TGTGCCAGCAGCCAAGAGGCTAGTGGGGCGGGCCGCACAGATACGCAGTATTTT. Its amino acids are CASSQEASGAGRTDTQYF.